Sequencing of this T cell receptor beta chain was carried out in a study of T cell responses to AZD1222 COVID-19 vaccine. Study outcomes and limitations: Donors skewed white British and female; clonal diversity was possibly underestimated. Close to half of all spike-specific TCRs reportedly target regions of the variants that are unmutated.

The protocol was immunoSEQ multiplex PCR, while the TCRdb copy is restricted to in-frame clones and leaves out a portion. The sample includes 100,000 or so clones, 82% of them seen just once. As regards this clone: As yet, its antigen is unknown.

The TCR originated in an adult in good health. Sequencing was performed on peripheral blood, taken on day 0 of AZD1222 vaccination.

The CDR3: CSASRGQENTEAFF. Here the CDR3 DNA reads TGCAGTGCTAGTCGGGGACAGGAGAACACTGAAGCTTTCTTT. The J gene is TRBJ1-1, the V gene TRBV20-1; 8 bases are shared with TRBD1. The CDR3 consists of 14 residues. CDR1 is DFQATT and CDR2 is SNEGSKA in the germline V gene (reference sequence). V shed 3 bases, J shed 1 base, and the junction held 4 bases outside the gene matches.